The T cell receptor (beta chain) under discussion was sequenced for a study of T cell responses to AZD1222 COVID-19 vaccine. Study observations and caveats: The span of vaccine-associated CD4 TCRs extended across spike, with dominance at 160-218 and 743-854. Repertoires were obtained only post-peak T cell response.

The CDR3 has 16 amino acids. Germline-derived CDR1 and CDR2 are MGHRA and YSYEKL. Between the trimmed V and J ends, which lost 8 bases and 3 bases, there was a span of 22 bases. Worth noting for this clone: The antigen is undetermined.

Some clones are missing from TCRdb's copy, which holds only in-frame ones; the method was immunoSEQ multiplex PCR. Of some 94,000 clones in the sample, approximately 89% were seen once. This TCR derives from an adult who received the AZD1222 COVID-19 vaccine. The starting material was peripheral blood, obtained 28 days after the second AZD1222 dose. The chain is built from TRBV4-1 and TRBJ2-5; D tentatively fits TRBD1 or TRBD2 (7 bases each). This CDR3 reads CASREWGGGPKETQYF. In DNA form, the CDR3 reads TGCGCCAGCCGAGAGTGGGGAGGGGGCCCCAAAGAGACCCAGTACTTC.